These 8 T cell receptor beta chains share one sample of origin, sequenced in a study of blood T cell repertoires in COVID-19. Profiled with immunoSEQ multiplex PCR; TCRdb holds only in-frame clones, not every one. The sample has fewer than 200,000 clones, 88% seen once; the top ten hold approximately 2.1%. The sequenced material came from peripheral blood. These receptors originate from a man aged 45-65 years who had recovered from COVID-19.

Turning to this clone: An end of the junction does not agree with germline; a read error may underlie this. J is TRBJ1-2 and V is TRBV5-1; 7 positions agree with TRBD1. Germline loops: CDR1 SGHRS, CDR2 YFSETQ. This CDR3 spans 12 amino acids. CDR3 region: CASSLGTGPGHF. As DNA, the CDR3 is TGCGCCAGCAGCTTGGGGACAGGCCCCGGCCACTTC.

V and J are TRBV13 and TRBJ2-7; 12 bases fit TRBD2. Germline V gene sequence: CDR1 PRHDT, CDR2 FYEKMQ (reference sequence). This CDR3 has 18 amino acids. V was pared by 5 bases and J by 5 bases, with 16 bases of the junction left unmatched. CDR3 bases: TGTGCCAGCAGCGCCCGACCCGATCTAGCGGGAGGGAAGCACGAGCAGTACTTC. Translating it yields CASSARPDLAGGKHEQYF.

V usage is TRBV27 and J usage is TRBJ1-2, with D maybe TRBD1 (6 bases). CDR1 MNHEY and CDR2 SMNVEV come from the germline V gene (reference sequence). The CDR3 contains 15 residues. V gave up 6 bases and J gave up 7 bases, with 21 bases separating them. This CDR3 reads CASSLWGRGPTGYTF. CDR3 nucleotides: TGTGCCAGCAGCCTATGGGGCAGGGGACCAACTGGCTACACCTTC.

V gene TRBV7-9 combines with J gene TRBJ1-1; tentative D call: TRBD1 (5 bases). Germline assignment: CDR1 SEHNR and CDR2 FQNEAQ (reference sequence). V gave up 4 bases and J gave up 11 bases, with 11 bases separating them. The CDR3 has 11 amino acids. In nucleotides, the CDR3 is TGTGCCAGCAGCTCGACAGTGGAGGCTTTCTTT. Amino acid sequence: CASSSTVEAFF.

The chain is built from TRBV24-1 and TRBJ2-1, with 16 bases fitting TRBD2. This CDR3 is 20 amino acids long. Losses at the gene ends were 3 bases for V and 7 bases for J; bases not matched to a gene: 14. Germline CDR1 reads KGHDR; CDR2 reads SFDVKD. This CDR3 reads CATSDTPGLAGGPLSNEQFF. CDR3 bases: TGTGCCACCAGTGATACACCGGGACTAGCGGGGGGGCCTTTATCAAATGAGCAGTTCTTC.

J is TRBJ2-4 and V is TRBV6-2 or TRBV6-3; 12 bases match TRBD2. From germline, CDR1 is MNHEY and CDR2 SVGEGT. V gave up 5 bases and J gave up 2 bases; unmatched junction bases: 4. The CDR3 is 16 amino acids. The CDR3 DNA follows: TGTGCCAGCAGTCCCCTAGCGGGAGGGCCCAAAAACATTCAGTACTTC. Its translation: CASSPLAGGPKNIQYF.

This clone was found once. The chain recombines TRBV5-4 with TRBJ2-4, with TRBD2 matching over 10 bases. The CDR3 is 16 residues long. Trimming removed 0 bases from V and 0 bases from J; junction bases left unmatched: 0. The germline V gene has CDR1 SGHNT and CDR2 YYREEE (reference sequence). CDR3 nucleotide sequence: TGTGCCAGCAGCTTGGGACTAGCGGGAGCCAAAAACATTCAGTACTTC. This encodes CASSLGLAGAKNIQYF.

The chain has TRBV5-6 and TRBJ1-5; unclear D gene. Germline assignment: CDR1 SGHDT and CDR2 YYEEEE. The V end was cut by 2 bases, the J end by 0 bases, with 6 bases between. There are 14 residues in the CDR3. The CDR3 spells CASSFRGSNQPQHF. The CDR3 region has the DNA TGTGCCAGCAGCTTCCGCGGTAGCAATCAGCCCCAGCATTTT.